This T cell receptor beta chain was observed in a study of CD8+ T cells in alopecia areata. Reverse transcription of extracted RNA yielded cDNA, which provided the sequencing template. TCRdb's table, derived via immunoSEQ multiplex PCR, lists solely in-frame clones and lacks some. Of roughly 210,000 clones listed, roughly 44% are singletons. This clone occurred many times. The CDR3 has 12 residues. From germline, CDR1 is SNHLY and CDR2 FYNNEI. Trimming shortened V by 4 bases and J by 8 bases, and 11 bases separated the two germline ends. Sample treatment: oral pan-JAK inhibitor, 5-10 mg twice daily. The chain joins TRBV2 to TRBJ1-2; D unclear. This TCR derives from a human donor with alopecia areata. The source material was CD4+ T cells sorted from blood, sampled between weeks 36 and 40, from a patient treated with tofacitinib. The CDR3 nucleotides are TGTGCCAGCAGTGTCCAGGTGGAGGGCTACACCTTC. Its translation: CASSVQVEGYTF.